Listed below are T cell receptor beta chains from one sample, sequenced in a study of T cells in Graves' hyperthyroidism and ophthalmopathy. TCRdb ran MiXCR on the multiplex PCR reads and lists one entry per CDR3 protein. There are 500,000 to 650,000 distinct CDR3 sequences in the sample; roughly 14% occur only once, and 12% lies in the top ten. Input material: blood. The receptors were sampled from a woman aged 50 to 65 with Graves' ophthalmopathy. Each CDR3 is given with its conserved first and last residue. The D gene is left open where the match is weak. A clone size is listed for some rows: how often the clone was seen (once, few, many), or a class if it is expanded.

CDR3 protein: CASSLLTGYLSYEQYF; CDR3 DNA: TGTGCCAGCAGTTTATTAACAGGTTACCTAAGCTACGAGCAGTACTTC; clone size: many; V gene: TRBV6-2/TRBV6-3; J gene: TRBJ2-7; D gene: -
CDR3 protein: CAWIPRDRGLAEAFF; CDR3 DNA: TGTGCCTGGATCCCCCGGGACAGGGGTTTGGCTGAAGCTTTCTTT; clone size: many; V gene: TRBV30; J gene: TRBJ1-1; D gene: TRBD1
CDR3 protein: CASSLTFQESYEQYF; CDR3 DNA: TGTGCCAGCAGCTTAACATTTCAGGAATCCTACGAGCAGTACTTC; clone size: -; V gene: TRBV7-2; J gene: TRBJ2-7; D gene: -
CDR3 protein: CASSYRLASETQYF; CDR3 DNA: TGTGCCAGCAGTTATCGTCTAGCGTCGGAGACCCAGTACTTC; clone size: few; V gene: TRBV6-2/TRBV6-3; J gene: TRBJ2-5; D gene: -
CDR3 protein: CASSQRTGYAELFTYEQYF; CDR3 DNA: TGTGCCAGCAGCCAGAGGACAGGCTATGCGGAGCTATTCACCTACGAGCAGTACTTC; clone size: -; V gene: TRBV7-2; J gene: TRBJ2-7; D gene: TRBD1
CDR3 protein: CASSEARAYEQYF; CDR3 DNA: TGTGCCAGCAGTGAAGCGAGAGCCTACGAGCAGTACTTC; clone size: many; V gene: TRBV2; J gene: TRBJ2-7; D gene: -
CDR3 protein: CASSQGTSSGSKNEQFF; CDR3 DNA: TGCGCCAGCAGCCAAGGAACCTCTAGCGGGAGTAAGAATGAGCAGTTCTTC; clone size: few; V gene: TRBV4-1; J gene: TRBJ2-1; D gene: TRBD2
CDR3 protein: CASSLSQGTYEQYF; CDR3 DNA: TGTGCCAGCAGTTTATCCCAGGGAACCTACGAGCAGTACTTC; clone size: few; V gene: TRBV27; J gene: TRBJ2-7; D gene: -
CDR3 protein: CASSSDSFFGYTF; CDR3 DNA: TGTGCCAGCAGCTCGGACAGCTTTTTTGGCTACACCTTC; clone size: few; V gene: TRBV7-3; J gene: TRBJ1-2; D gene: -
CDR3 protein: CASGQGSETQYF; CDR3 DNA: TGCGCCAGCGGCCAGGGATCGGAGACCCAGTACTTC; clone size: many; V gene: TRBV5-1; J gene: TRBJ2-5; D gene: -
CDR3 protein: CASSFETSYNSPLHF; CDR3 DNA: TGTGCCAGCAGCTTCGAGACGTCCTATAATTCACCCCTCCACTTT; clone size: many; V gene: TRBV11-2; J gene: TRBJ1-6; D gene: -
CDR3 protein: CASSHREGYTF; CDR3 DNA: TGTGCCAGCAGCCATCGGGAGGGCTACACCTTC; clone size: few; V gene: TRBV28; J gene: TRBJ1-2; D gene: -
CDR3 protein: CSARDLGGTYEQYF; CDR3 DNA: TGCAGTGCTAGAGATCTCGGGGGTACCTACGAGCAGTACTTC; clone size: -; V gene: TRBV20-1; J gene: TRBJ2-7; D gene: -
CDR3 protein: CAWKAGGEGQPQHF; CDR3 DNA: TGTGCCTGGAAGGCTGGGGGTGAGGGTCAGCCCCAGCATTTT; clone size: few; V gene: TRBV30; J gene: TRBJ1-5; D gene: -
CDR3 protein: CASSQDRWLAGGYEQYF; CDR3 DNA: TGCGCCAGCAGCCAAGATCGATGGCTAGCGGGAGGGTACGAGCAGTACTTC; clone size: -; V gene: TRBV4-1; J gene: TRBJ2-7; D gene: TRBD2
CDR3 protein: CASSQDGQGVYEQYF; CDR3 DNA: TGCGCCAGCAGCCAAGATGGACAGGGGGTGTACGAGCAGTACTTC; clone size: -; V gene: TRBV4-1; J gene: TRBJ2-7; D gene: TRBD1
CDR3 protein: CASSPGLAGEAADTQYF; CDR3 DNA: TGTGCCAGCAGCCCGGGACTAGCGGGAGAGGCGGCAGATACGCAGTATTTT; clone size: -; V gene: TRBV28; J gene: TRBJ2-3; D gene: TRBD2
CDR3 protein: CASSHANGTGTASGSINEQFF; CDR3 DNA: TGTGCCAGCAGCCACGCGAATGGGACAGGGACCGCTAGCGGGAGTATCAATGAGCAGTTCTTC; clone size: -; V gene: TRBV3-1; J gene: TRBJ2-1; D gene: -
CDR3 protein: CASSPRGESSYEQYF; CDR3 DNA: TGTGCCAGCTCACCACGTGGGGAGAGCTCCTACGAGCAGTACTTC; clone size: many; V gene: TRBV18; J gene: TRBJ2-7; D gene: -
CDR3 protein: CASSLITGRSPGELFF; CDR3 DNA: TGTGCCAGCAGTTTAATAACAGGACGAAGCCCCGGGGAGCTGTTTTTT; clone size: -; V gene: TRBV27; J gene: TRBJ2-2; D gene: -
CDR3 protein: CASSEYAGDGYTF; CDR3 DNA: TGTGCCAGCAGTGAATACGCAGGGGATGGCTACACCTTC; clone size: -; V gene: TRBV25-1; J gene: TRBJ1-2; D gene: -
CDR3 protein: CASSRRGQSANEKLFF; CDR3 DNA: TGTGCCAGCAGCCGCAGGGGGCAGTCAGCTAATGAAAAACTGTTTTTT; clone size: -; V gene: TRBV7-9; J gene: TRBJ1-4; D gene: TRBD1
CDR3 protein: CSVETGTGGAYEQYF; CDR3 DNA: TGCAGCGTTGAGACCGGGACAGGGGGCGCGTACGAGCAGTACTTC; clone size: -; V gene: TRBV29-1; J gene: TRBJ2-7; D gene: TRBD1
CDR3 protein: CASSILAGGMGEQYF; CDR3 DNA: TGTGCCAGCAGCATCCTCGCGGGAGGGATGGGCGAGCAGTACTTC; clone size: many; V gene: TRBV7-2; J gene: TRBJ2-7; D gene: TRBD2
CDR3 protein: CASLQGGTSRDEQFF; CDR3 DNA: TGTGCCAGCCTTCAGGGGGGGACTAGTAGGGATGAGCAGTTCTTC; clone size: -; V gene: TRBV6-1; J gene: TRBJ2-1; D gene: -
CDR3 protein: CASNFLTGGAYEKLFF; CDR3 DNA: TGTGCCAGCAACTTTCTAACAGGGGGCGCCTATGAAAAACTGTTTTTT; clone size: -; V gene: TRBV28; J gene: TRBJ1-4; D gene: TRBD1
CDR3 protein: CASSQDLVEQFF; CDR3 DNA: TGCGCCAGCAGCCAAGACCTCGTTGAGCAGTTCTTC; clone size: many; V gene: TRBV4-1; J gene: TRBJ2-1; D gene: -
CDR3 protein: CASSLAGPTSDEQYF; CDR3 DNA: TGCGCCAGCAGCTTGGCCGGTCCCACGAGTGACGAGCAGTACTTC; clone size: many; V gene: TRBV5-1; J gene: TRBJ2-7; D gene: -
CDR3 protein: CATSDPETDSTGELFF; CDR3 DNA: TGTGCCACCAGTGATCCTGAAACGGACAGCACCGGGGAGCTGTTTTTT; clone size: few; V gene: TRBV24-1; J gene: TRBJ2-2; D gene: -
CDR3 protein: CASRVQGSYNEQFF; CDR3 DNA: TGTGCCAGCAGGGTACAGGGCTCCTACAATGAGCAGTTCTTC; clone size: many; V gene: TRBV28; J gene: TRBJ2-1; D gene: -
CDR3 protein: CASSFATNTEAFF; CDR3 DNA: TGTGCCAGCAGTTTCGCCACGAACACTGAAGCTTTCTTT; clone size: many; V gene: TRBV12-3/TRBV12-4; J gene: TRBJ1-1; D gene: -
CDR3 protein: CASSEEGGRLNTEAFF; CDR3 DNA: TGTGCCAGCAGTGAAGAAGGAGGCCGCCTGAACACTGAAGCTTTCTTT; clone size: many; V gene: TRBV6-1; J gene: TRBJ1-1; D gene: -
CDR3 protein: CARSVGGLAGAYNEQFF; CDR3 DNA: TGTGCCAGAAGCGTAGGTGGACTAGCGGGAGCCTACAATGAGCAGTTCTTC; clone size: -; V gene: TRBV9; J gene: TRBJ2-1; D gene: TRBD2
CDR3 protein: CASSHPDNPYNEQFF; CDR3 DNA: TGCGCCAGCAGCCACCCCGACAACCCGTACAATGAGCAGTTCTTC; clone size: -; V gene: TRBV4-1; J gene: TRBJ2-1; D gene: -
CDR3 protein: CASSYSGLSSGSYEQYF; CDR3 DNA: TGTGCCAGCAGTTATTCTGGCTTGTCTAGCGGGTCCTACGAGCAGTACTTC; clone size: few; V gene: TRBV6-9; J gene: TRBJ2-7; D gene: TRBD2
CDR3 protein: CSATDGQGAIDEQFF; CDR3 DNA: TGCAGTGCTACTGACGGACAGGGGGCGATTGATGAGCAGTTCTTC; clone size: many; V gene: TRBV20-1; J gene: TRBJ2-1; D gene: TRBD1
CDR3 protein: CAWSVYLGTLYEQYF; CDR3 DNA: TGTGCCTGGAGTGTATATTTGGGGACTCTCTACGAGCAGTACTTC; clone size: many; V gene: TRBV30; J gene: TRBJ2-7; D gene: -
CDR3 protein: CAMGTTGQPQHF; CDR3 DNA: TGTGCCATGGGGACAACGGGTCAGCCCCAGCATTTT; clone size: -; V gene: TRBV10-3; J gene: TRBJ1-5; D gene: -
CDR3 protein: CSATGDRGITDTQYF; CDR3 DNA: TGCAGTGCTACTGGGGACAGGGGGATCACAGATACGCAGTATTTT; clone size: many; V gene: TRBV20-1; J gene: TRBJ2-3; D gene: TRBD1
CDR3 protein: CASRNQSNQPQHF; CDR3 DNA: TGTGCCAGCAGAAATCAGAGCAATCAGCCCCAGCATTTT; clone size: few; V gene: TRBV6-1; J gene: TRBJ1-5; D gene: -
CDR3 protein: CASSPTGSEAFF; CDR3 DNA: TGTGCCAGCTCACCAACAGGGAGTGAAGCTTTCTTT; clone size: -; V gene: TRBV18; J gene: TRBJ1-1; D gene: -
CDR3 protein: CASSYDFHAGTNEQFF; CDR3 DNA: TGTGCCAGCAGTTACGATTTTCATGCGGGGACCAATGAGCAGTTCTTC; clone size: many; V gene: TRBV6-6; J gene: TRBJ2-1; D gene: -
CDR3 protein: CASSTDRRIQYF; CDR3 DNA: TGTGCCAGCAGCACAGACAGGAGGATTCAGTACTTC; clone size: many; V gene: TRBV13; J gene: TRBJ2-4; D gene: -
CDR3 protein: CASSQFTGTADKNTEAFF; CDR3 DNA: TGCGCCAGCAGCCAATTCACCGGGACAGCAGATAAGAACACTGAAGCTTTCTTT; clone size: -; V gene: TRBV4-1; J gene: TRBJ1-1; D gene: TRBD1
CDR3 protein: CSARDGKASETQYF; CDR3 DNA: TGCAGTGCTAGAGATGGAAAGGCCTCCGAGACCCAGTACTTC; clone size: many; V gene: TRBV20-1; J gene: TRBJ2-5; D gene: -
CDR3 protein: CASSLLITGTVAGNTIYF; CDR3 DNA: TGTGCCAGCAGCCTTTTAATCACCGGGACAGTTGCTGGAAACACCATATATTTT; clone size: many; V gene: TRBV13; J gene: TRBJ1-3; D gene: TRBD1
CDR3 protein: CASSVKQLGELFF; CDR3 DNA: TGTGCCAGCAGCGTAAAACAGCTCGGGGAGCTGTTTTTT; clone size: few; V gene: TRBV9; J gene: TRBJ2-2; D gene: -
CDR3 protein: CASRGDYRAFF; CDR3 DNA: TGTGCCAGCCGGGGGGACTATCGGGCTTTCTTT; clone size: many; V gene: TRBV2; J gene: TRBJ1-1; D gene: -
CDR3 protein: CASAGDFTGELFF; CDR3 DNA: TGTGCCAGCGCGGGAGACTTCACCGGGGAGCTGTTTTTT; clone size: few; V gene: TRBV7-9; J gene: TRBJ2-2; D gene: TRBD2
CDR3 protein: CSARDDSGSLKYNEQFF; CDR3 DNA: TGCAGTGCTAGAGATGATAGCGGGTCCTTAAAATACAATGAGCAGTTCTTC; clone size: many; V gene: TRBV20-1; J gene: TRBJ2-1; D gene: TRBD2
CDR3 protein: CASSSRLAGSEEQYF; CDR3 DNA: TGTGCCAGCAGCTCTCGACTAGCGGGATCGGAAGAGCAGTACTTC; clone size: -; V gene: TRBV11-2; J gene: TRBJ2-7; D gene: TRBD2
CDR3 protein: CASSPISGGSTDTQYF; CDR3 DNA: TGTGCCAGCAGCCCGATTAGCGGGGGAAGCACAGATACGCAGTATTTT; clone size: -; V gene: TRBV6-1; J gene: TRBJ2-3; D gene: TRBD2
CDR3 protein: CASSNRQGGTDTQYF; CDR3 DNA: TGTGCCAGCAGCAACCGACAGGGTGGCACAGATACGCAGTATTTT; clone size: many; V gene: TRBV7-2; J gene: TRBJ2-3; D gene: TRBD1
CDR3 protein: CASSHSLRGIYGYTF; CDR3 DNA: TGTGCCAGCAGCCATTCGCTCAGGGGGATTTATGGCTACACCTTC; clone size: -; V gene: TRBV14; J gene: TRBJ1-2; D gene: TRBD1
CDR3 protein: CSALRSSYEQYF; CDR3 DNA: TGCAGTGCGCTAAGAAGTTCCTACGAGCAGTACTTC; clone size: -; V gene: TRBV20-1; J gene: TRBJ2-7; D gene: -